The sequence of this T cell receptor beta chain was determined in a study of blood T cell repertoires in COVID-19. On the study more broadly: Acute-phase and convalescent COVID-19 samples originated in the United States, Italy and Spain.

Per the original methods: Quantification of nucleated cells was approximated via reference gene primer amplification. The table came from immunoSEQ multiplex PCR; TCRdb's copy has only in-frame clones and leaves some out. The V and J calls and clone size were taken over from that table, and D and trimming were inferred from the DNA. Among 110,000 to 150,000 clones listed, around nine tenths were seen once. Looked up from germline, CDR1 is MNHEY and CDR2 is SVGAGI. The V gene lost 11 bases and the J gene lost 10 bases, with 18 bases spanning the gap. The CDR3 consists of 12 residues. Material: peripheral blood. This clonotype was obtained from a man in his sixties with active or convalescent COVID-19. The J gene is TRBJ2-1, the V gene TRBV6-5, with D tentatively TRBD2 (6 bases). The CDR3 DNA sequence: TGTGCCTCCTATCGGGAGAGGGGCGAGCAGTTCTTC. Its protein is CASYRERGEQFF.